The rows below give T cell receptor beta chains drawn from one sample of a study of cytomegalovirus exposure and HLA in healthy donors. Produced via immunoSEQ multiplex PCR; TCRdb's table is partial and in-frame only. The table lists approximately 120,000 clones, 75% to 85% of them singletons. The sample taken for sequencing was PBMCs. These receptors were obtained from a woman aged 50 to 65 in good health and CMV-seropositive. Both conserved end residues are part of each CDR3. Clone size, where shown, is once, few, many, or a class for clones that have expanded.

clone_size: -; v_call: TRBV5-1; cdr3_length: 12; j_call: TRBJ2-1; cdr3_aa: CASSLQYNEQFF
clone_size: few; v_call: TRBV27; cdr3_length: 15; j_call: TRBJ1-2; cdr3_aa: CASSLSASGARGYTF
clone_size: -; v_call: TRBV4-2; cdr3_length: 16; j_call: TRBJ2-3; cdr3_aa: CASSRVAGGRSDTQYF
clone_size: -; v_call: TRBV29-1; cdr3_length: 15; j_call: TRBJ2-1; cdr3_aa: CSVERVAGGGDEQFF
clone_size: -; v_call: TRBV5-8; cdr3_length: 14; j_call: TRBJ2-3; cdr3_aa: CASSQGQGGDTQYF
clone_size: -; v_call: TRBV19; cdr3_length: 15; j_call: TRBJ2-6; cdr3_aa: CATGTGYSGANVLTF
clone_size: -; v_call: TRBV7-9; cdr3_length: 13; j_call: TRBJ2-7; cdr3_aa: CASSFDGPGEQYF
clone_size: -; v_call: TRBV4-1; cdr3_length: 15; j_call: TRBJ2-5; cdr3_aa: CASSQGGLGGETQYF
clone_size: -; v_call: TRBV2; cdr3_length: 15; j_call: TRBJ2-3; cdr3_aa: CASSPLNHAGDTQYF
clone_size: -; v_call: TRBV11-2; cdr3_length: 12; j_call: TRBJ2-7; cdr3_aa: CASRGGSYEQYF
clone_size: -; v_call: TRBV11-2; cdr3_length: 15; j_call: TRBJ1-1; cdr3_aa: CASSFPGDLNTEAFF
clone_size: once; v_call: TRBV4-3; cdr3_length: 17; j_call: TRBJ2-1; cdr3_aa: CASSHDMGQGIYNEQFF
clone_size: -; v_call: TRBV9; cdr3_length: 15; j_call: TRBJ1-6; cdr3_aa: CASFLRGGHNSPLHF
clone_size: -; v_call: TRBV4-3; cdr3_length: 18; j_call: TRBJ2-3; cdr3_aa: CASSLKSPGGAGTDTQYF
clone_size: few; v_call: TRBV18; cdr3_length: 14; j_call: TRBJ1-2; cdr3_aa: CASSPRDNDYGYTF
clone_size: -; v_call: TRBV5-1; cdr3_length: 15; j_call: TRBJ1-1; cdr3_aa: CASSLGQVTNTEAFF
clone_size: -; v_call: TRBV5-4; cdr3_length: 16; j_call: TRBJ2-1; cdr3_aa: CASSLRTGGAYNEQFF
clone_size: -; v_call: TRBV11-3; cdr3_length: 13; j_call: TRBJ2-7; cdr3_aa: CASSLQGAFEQYF
clone_size: once; v_call: TRBV6-1; cdr3_length: 12; j_call: TRBJ1-2; cdr3_aa: CASSRVFYGYTF
clone_size: -; v_call: TRBV7-3; cdr3_length: 15; j_call: TRBJ2-3; cdr3_aa: CASSLVLGGTDTQYF
clone_size: -; v_call: TRBV4-3; cdr3_length: 18; j_call: TRBJ2-1; cdr3_aa: CASSPGLAGGRRYNEQFF
clone_size: -; v_call: TRBV13; cdr3_length: 16; j_call: TRBJ1-1; cdr3_aa: CASNNHRGSLDTEAFF
clone_size: -; v_call: TRBV5-1; cdr3_length: 13; j_call: TRBJ2-5; cdr3_aa: CASSLAGPETQYF
clone_size: few; v_call: TRBV18; cdr3_length: 16; j_call: TRBJ2-1; cdr3_aa: CASSPTGVRSYNEQFF
clone_size: few; v_call: TRBV6-1; cdr3_length: 12; j_call: TRBJ1-1; cdr3_aa: CASSTGGTEAFF
clone_size: few; v_call: TRBV4-2; cdr3_length: 14; j_call: TRBJ1-5; cdr3_aa: CASSTGGSNQPQHF
clone_size: -; v_call: TRBV28; cdr3_length: 17; j_call: TRBJ2-1; cdr3_aa: CASTSPAGRGALDEQFF
clone_size: once; v_call: TRBV25-1; cdr3_length: 14; j_call: TRBJ1-2; cdr3_aa: CASSDPVRNYGYTF
clone_size: once; v_call: TRBV19; cdr3_length: 14; j_call: TRBJ2-3; cdr3_aa: CASSMNGGTDTQYF
clone_size: -; v_call: TRBV12-1; cdr3_length: 15; j_call: TRBJ2-3; cdr3_aa: CASSLKLATKNTQYF
clone_size: -; v_call: TRBV29-1; cdr3_length: 14; j_call: TRBJ2-5; cdr3_aa: CSVSPGLAQETQYF
clone_size: -; v_call: TRBV5-1; cdr3_length: 14; j_call: TRBJ1-1; cdr3_aa: CASSAGQMNTEAFF
clone_size: -; v_call: TRBV5-4; cdr3_length: 14; j_call: TRBJ2-7; cdr3_aa: CASSLRQGTNEQYF
clone_size: -; v_call: TRBV7-3; cdr3_length: 14; j_call: TRBJ1-2; cdr3_aa: CASSPGDRGFGYTF
clone_size: -; v_call: TRBV30; cdr3_length: 14; j_call: TRBJ2-7; cdr3_aa: CAWSVSGSSYEQYF
clone_size: -; v_call: TRBV30; cdr3_length: 13; j_call: TRBJ1-2; cdr3_aa: CAWSVMGGSGYTF
clone_size: -; v_call: TRBV29-1; cdr3_length: 12; j_call: TRBJ1-3; cdr3_aa: CSVETPGNTIYF
clone_size: -; v_call: TRBV19; cdr3_length: 14; j_call: TRBJ1-1; cdr3_aa: CASSKGQVNTEAFF